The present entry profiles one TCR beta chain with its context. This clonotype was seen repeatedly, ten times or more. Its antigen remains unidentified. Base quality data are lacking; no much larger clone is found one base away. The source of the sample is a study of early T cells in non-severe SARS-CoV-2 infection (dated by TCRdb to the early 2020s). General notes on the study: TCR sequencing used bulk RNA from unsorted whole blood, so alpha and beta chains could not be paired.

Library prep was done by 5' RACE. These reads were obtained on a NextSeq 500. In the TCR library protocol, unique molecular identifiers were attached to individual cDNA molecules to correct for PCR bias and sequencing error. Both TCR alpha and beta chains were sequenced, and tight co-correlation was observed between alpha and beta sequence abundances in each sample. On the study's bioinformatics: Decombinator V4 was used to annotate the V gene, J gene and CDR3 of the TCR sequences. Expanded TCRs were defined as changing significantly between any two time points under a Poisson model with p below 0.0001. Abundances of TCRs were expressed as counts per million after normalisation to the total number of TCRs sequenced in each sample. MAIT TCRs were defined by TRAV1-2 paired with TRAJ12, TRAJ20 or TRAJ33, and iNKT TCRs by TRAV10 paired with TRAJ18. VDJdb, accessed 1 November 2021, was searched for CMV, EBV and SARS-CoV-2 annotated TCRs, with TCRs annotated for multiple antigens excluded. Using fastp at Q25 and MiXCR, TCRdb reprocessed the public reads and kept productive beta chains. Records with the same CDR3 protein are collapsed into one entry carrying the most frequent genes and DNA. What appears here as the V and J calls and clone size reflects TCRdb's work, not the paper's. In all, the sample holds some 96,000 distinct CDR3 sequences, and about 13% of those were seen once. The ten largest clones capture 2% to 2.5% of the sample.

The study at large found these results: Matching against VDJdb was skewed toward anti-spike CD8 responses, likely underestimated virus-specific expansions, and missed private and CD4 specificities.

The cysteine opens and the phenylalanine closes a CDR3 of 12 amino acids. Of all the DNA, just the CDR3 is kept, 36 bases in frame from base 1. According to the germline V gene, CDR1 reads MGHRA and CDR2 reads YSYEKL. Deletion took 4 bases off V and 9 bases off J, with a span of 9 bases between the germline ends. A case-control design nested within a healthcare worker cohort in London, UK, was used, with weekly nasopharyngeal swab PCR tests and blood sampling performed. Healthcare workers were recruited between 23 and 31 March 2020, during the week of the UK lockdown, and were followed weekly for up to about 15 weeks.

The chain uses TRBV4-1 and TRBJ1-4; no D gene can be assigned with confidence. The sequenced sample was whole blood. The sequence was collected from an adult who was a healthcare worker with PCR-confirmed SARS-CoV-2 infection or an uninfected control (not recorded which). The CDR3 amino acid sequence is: CASSRKGKKLFF. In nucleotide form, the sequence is TGCGCCAGCAGCCGAAAAGGGAAAAAACTGTTTTTT.